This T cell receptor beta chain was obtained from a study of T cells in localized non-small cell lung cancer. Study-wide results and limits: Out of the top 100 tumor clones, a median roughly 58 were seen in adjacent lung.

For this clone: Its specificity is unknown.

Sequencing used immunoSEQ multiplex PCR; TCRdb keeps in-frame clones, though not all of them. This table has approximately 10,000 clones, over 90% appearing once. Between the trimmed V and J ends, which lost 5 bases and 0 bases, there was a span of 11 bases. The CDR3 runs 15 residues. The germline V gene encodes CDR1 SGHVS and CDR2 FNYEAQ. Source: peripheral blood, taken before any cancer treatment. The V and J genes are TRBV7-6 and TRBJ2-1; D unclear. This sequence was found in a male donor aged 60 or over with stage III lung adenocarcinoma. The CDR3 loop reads CASSPTLSSYNEQFF. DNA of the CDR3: TGTGCCAGCAGCCCGACCCTGAGCTCCTACAATGAGCAGTTCTTC.